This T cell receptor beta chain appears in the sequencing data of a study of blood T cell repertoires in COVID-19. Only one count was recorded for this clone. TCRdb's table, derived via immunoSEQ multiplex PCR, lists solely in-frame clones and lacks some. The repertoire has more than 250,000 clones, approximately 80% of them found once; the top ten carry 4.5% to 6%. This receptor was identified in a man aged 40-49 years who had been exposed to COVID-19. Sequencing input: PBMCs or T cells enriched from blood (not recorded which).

Here the CDR3 reads CASSVEGNVVNEQFF. The CDR3 DNA is TGTGCCAGCAGCGTTGAGGGTAATGTTGTCAATGAGCAGTTCTTC. V is TRBV9 and J is TRBJ2-1, with D perhaps matching TRBD2 (5 bases). Trimming shortened V by 2 bases and J by 6 bases, and 15 bases separated the two germline ends. CDR1 and CDR2 (germline): SGDLS, YYNGEE. The CDR3 is made up of 15 amino acids.